The 2 T cell receptor beta chains in this list originate from one sample, sequenced in a study of response to subunit inactivated influenza vaccine. Each CDR3 protein is one row after TCRdb ran MiXCR on the RT-PCR reads. Here the sample spans more than 600,000 distinct CDR3 sequences, roughly 20% being singletons. The specimen was PBMCs from blood, collected around 5 days after vaccination. The receptors come from a man between 50 and 59 years old who received an inactivated influenza vaccine.

This clonotype was seen repeatedly, ten times or more. This sequence joins TRBV7-2 and TRBJ2-3, with D unresolved. The length of the CDR3 is 15 residues. CDR1 is SGHTA, CDR2 FQGNSA, per germline. The V and J ends lost 2 bases and 1 base respectively, with 10 bases between them. The CDR3 is CASSLKGGRTDTQYF. In DNA, the CDR3 is TGTGCCAGCAGCTTAAAGGGCGGTCGCACAGATACGCAGTATTTT.

This clonotype was recorded a few times. The chain employs TRBV7-3 and TRBJ2-1; D might be TRBD1 (12 bases). Germline CDR1 and CDR2: SGHTA and FQGTGA. The CDR3 length is 18 residues. Trimming removed 5 bases from V and 8 bases from J, with 28 bases in between. CDR3 sequence reads: CASSPGQGAQGLADEQFF. CDR3 nucleotides: TGTGCCAGCAGCCCGGGACAGGGGGCGCAGGGACTAGCGGATGAGCAGTTCTTC.